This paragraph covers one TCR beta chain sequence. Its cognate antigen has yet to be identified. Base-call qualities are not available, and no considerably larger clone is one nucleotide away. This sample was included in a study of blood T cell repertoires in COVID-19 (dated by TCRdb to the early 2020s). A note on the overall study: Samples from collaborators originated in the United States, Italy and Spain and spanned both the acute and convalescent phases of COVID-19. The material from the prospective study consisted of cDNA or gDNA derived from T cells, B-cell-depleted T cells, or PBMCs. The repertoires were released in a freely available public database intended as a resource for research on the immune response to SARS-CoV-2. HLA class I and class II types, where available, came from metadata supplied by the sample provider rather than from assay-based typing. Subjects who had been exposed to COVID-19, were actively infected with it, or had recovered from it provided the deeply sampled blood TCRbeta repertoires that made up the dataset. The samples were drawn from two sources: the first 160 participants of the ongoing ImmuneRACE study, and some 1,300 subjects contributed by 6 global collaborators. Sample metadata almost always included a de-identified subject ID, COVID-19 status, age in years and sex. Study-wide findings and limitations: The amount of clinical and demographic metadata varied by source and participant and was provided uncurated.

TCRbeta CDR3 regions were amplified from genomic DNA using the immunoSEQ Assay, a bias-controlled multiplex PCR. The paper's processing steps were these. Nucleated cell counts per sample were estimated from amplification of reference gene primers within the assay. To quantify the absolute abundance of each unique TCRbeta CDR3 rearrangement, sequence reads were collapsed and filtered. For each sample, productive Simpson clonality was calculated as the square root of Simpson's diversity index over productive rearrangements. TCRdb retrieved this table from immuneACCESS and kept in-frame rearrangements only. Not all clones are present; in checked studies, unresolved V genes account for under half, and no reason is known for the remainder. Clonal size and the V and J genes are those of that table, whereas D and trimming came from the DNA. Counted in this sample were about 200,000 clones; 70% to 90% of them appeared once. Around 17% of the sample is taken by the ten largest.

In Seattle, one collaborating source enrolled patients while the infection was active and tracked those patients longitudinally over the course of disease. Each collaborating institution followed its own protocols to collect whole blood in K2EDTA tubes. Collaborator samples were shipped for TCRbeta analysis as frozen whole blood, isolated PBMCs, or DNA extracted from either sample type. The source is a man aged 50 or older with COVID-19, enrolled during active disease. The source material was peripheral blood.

The DNA sequence is given as TGTGCCACCAGCAGCGACAGCTCTGGGGCCAACGTCCTGACTTTC. Its protein reads: CATSSDSSGANVLTF. This receptor chain uses TRBV15 and TRBJ2-6; TRBD1 is a possible D gene, resting on 5 matching bases. CDR3 length: 15 amino acids, cysteine to phenylalanine. Of all the DNA, just the CDR3 is kept, 45 bases in frame from base 1. V is cut by 3 bases and J by 0 bases, and the space between the germline ends is 6 bases. From the germline V gene (reference sequence), CDR1 is LNHNV and CDR2 is YYDKDF.